Listed below are T cell receptor beta chains from one sample, sequenced in a study of shared clonotypes between healthy human individuals. Measured with immunoSEQ multiplex PCR; TCRdb has only the in-frame clones, and not every one. The sample contains roughly 530,000 clones, almost 97% of which appear only once. Sequenced material: naive CD4+ T cells sorted from blood. The receptor source for this set is a woman aged 30 to 39 in good health. Both conserved end residues are part of each CDR3.

cdr3_aa j_call v_call
CAWSDRRERSEAFF TRBJ1-1 TRBV30
CASSTDRGRNEQYF TRBJ2-7 TRBV25-1
CASAPLGAGTSEEQYF TRBJ2-7 TRBV18
CASREGTGVNYGYTF TRBJ1-2 TRBV5-5
CASSEDVVANEQFF TRBJ2-1 TRBV2
CASSSPQGRNTEAFF TRBJ1-1 TRBV19
CASSRGRLADTEAFF TRBJ1-1 TRBV4-1
CASSLPGQGYGYTF TRBJ1-2 TRBV28
CASSLRQGGNIQYF TRBJ2-4 TRBV28
CASSLEGRSDTQYF TRBJ2-3 TRBV5-1
CASLHSFYSGNTIYF TRBJ1-3 TRBV10-2
CAWSTTGGQPQHF TRBJ1-5 TRBV30
CASSLDLTGEQYF TRBJ2-7 TRBV5-4
CASSPYFMEGNEQFF TRBJ2-1 TRBV5-1
CASSPGPALRQETQYF TRBJ2-5 TRBV18
CASSPTGAQSSYEQYF TRBJ2-7 TRBV28
CASSVSTDNYGYTF TRBJ1-2 TRBV6-1
CASSLFDSEGGYTF TRBJ1-2 TRBV7-9
CASSLGTGGNEQYF TRBJ2-7 TRBV5-1
CASSPGQQETQYF TRBJ2-5 TRBV18
CASSIAAYEQYF TRBJ2-7 TRBV7-2
CASSDPAGGTNTEAFF TRBJ1-1 TRBV2
CASSPDWGEQYF TRBJ2-7 TRBV18
CASSSARDSPNTEAFF TRBJ1-1 TRBV7-8
CASSLQEGLAMDTQYF TRBJ2-3 TRBV5-4